This T cell receptor (beta chain) was profiled in a study of vaccination and CD4 T cells after COVID-19. A remark on this clonotype: The antigen remains undetermined.

Germline V gene data show CDR1 as MGHDK and CDR2 as SYGVNS. The CDR3 consists of 13 residues. V lost 6 bases and J lost 5, with 13 bases in between. The Oncomine TCR Beta short-read assay sequenced DNA from cultured CD4+ T cells. TCRdb reanalysed the PCR reads using MiXCR and keeps one entry per CDR3 protein. Here the sample spans roughly 9,000 distinct CDR3 sequences, roughly 61% being singletons. Treatment here: approximately nine-day PBMC culture with coronavirus spike peptide pools or control peptides (ViraFEST assay). Sequenced material: CD4+ T cells from blood, cultured in vitro. This sequence was found in a human donor who had recovered from COVID-19. This rearrangement joins TRBV25-1 to TRBJ1-2; tentative D call: TRBD1 (6 bases). The CDR3 DNA is TGTGCCAGCAGACAGGGTGGGTTGTATGGCTACACCTTC. This encodes CASRQGGLYGYTF.